This T cell receptor (beta chain) was sequenced for a study of blood T cells in healthy people across ages. Whole-study results and caveats: Among long-lived donors, naive CD4+ cells were more numerous and diversity higher than in aged donors.

On this clonotype: Its specificity is not known. One junction end disagrees with the germline gene, perhaps due to a read error.

Each of the donors had ten milliliters of peripheral blood drawn into EDTA-treated Vacutainer tubes. PCR was performed a second time for about 6 to 12 cycles using a sample-barcoded 5' primer and a J-beta primer mix. TCRdb itself ran the 5' RACE reads through MiXCR, one entry per CDR3 protein. The sample consists of 850,000 to 1,000,000 distinct CDR3 sequences, 40% to 60% of them appearing once. The sequenced sample was blood. This sequence originates from a man under 40 in good health.

CDR3 loop: CASSSRQGRVGELFF. The CDR3 bases are TGTGCCAGCAGCTCACGACAGGGTAGGGTCGGAGAGCTGTTCTTC. J is TRBJ2-1 and V is TRBV7-2; TRBD1 matches at 7 bases. The germline V gene has CDR1 SGHTA and CDR2 FQGNSA. CDR3 length: 15 residues.